This T cell receptor (beta chain) is from a study of T cell changes during pregnancy in multiple sclerosis. Measured with immunoSEQ multiplex PCR; TCRdb has only the in-frame clones, and not every one. This table holds tens of thousands of clones, around 94% found once. The CDR3 runs 15 residues. Per the germline V gene, CDR1 is SGHRS and CDR2 is YFSETQ. The trim removed 0 bases at V and 3 bases at J, leaving 3 bases unmatched. This TCR derives from a female donor with multiple sclerosis, enrolled in a pregnancy study. The chain has TRBV5-1 and TRBJ2-7; 10 bases line up with TRBD1. This sample comprised peripheral blood, obtained in the third trimester of pregnancy. DNA of the CDR3: TGCGCCAGCAGCTTGGATCGGACAGGGGGCTACGAGCAGTACTTC. Protein product: CASSLDRTGGYEQYF.